Included here is one T cell receptor beta chain sequence, with context. No antigen is known for it. The sample comes from a study of memory CD4+ T cells and cytomegalovirus serostatus. Study information: This sample comes from healthy Belgian adults, 8 to 10 CMV seropositive, 20 to 25 seronegative.

Study conclusions and caveats: Suggested: most of the CMV-linked TCR signature lies in CD4+ memory cells.

The sort gate was single viable CD3+CD4+CD8-CD45RO+ cells for memory CD4+ T cells. Some clones are missing from TCRdb's copy, which holds only in-frame ones; the method was immunoSEQ multiplex PCR. This sample carries about 48,000 clones, just under 80% of them seen once, and the ten largest clones take 0.78%. V dropped 5 bases and J dropped 7; count of bases not matched to a gene: 13. The CDR3 loop spans 15 amino acids. The V gene's germline CDR1 is GTSNPN and CDR2 SVGIG (reference sequence). The sequence was collected from an adult in good health and CMV-seronegative. Sequenced material: memory CD4+ T cells from blood. V and J are TRBV30 and TRBJ1-2; TRBD1 agrees at 10 bases. The CDR3 nucleotides read TGTGCCTGGGGTAGGACTCCGGGACAGGGGATTGGCTACACCTTC. This encodes CAWGRTPGQGIGYTF.